A selection of T cell receptor beta chains follows, all from one sample in a study of blood T cell dynamics during melanoma immunotherapy. Clones were sequenced by immunoSEQ multiplex PCR, and TCRdb holds only the in-frame ones, with some missing. Among approximately 15,000 clones, approximately 90% were seen once, and the ten largest hold around 6.1%. The sample here was blood, taken from a patient treated with checkpoint blockade. The receptors derive from a human donor with melanoma. The CDR3 runs from the conserved cysteine through the conserved F or W. D genes are given only for firm matches. The size of a clone is reported for some rows only, either as once, few or many, or as a class for expanded clones.

J gene | V gene | clone size | D gene | CDR3 DNA | CDR3 protein
TRBJ1-1 | TRBV25-1 | - | TRBD1 | TGTGCCAGCAGTGCCGGGACAGGGTTCATGAACACTGAAGCTTTCTTT | CASSAGTGFMNTEAFF
TRBJ1-2 | TRBV30 | - | - | TGTGCCTGGAGCCCGGAAGGACTCTATGGCTACACCTTC | CAWSPEGLYGYTF
TRBJ2-1 | TRBV14 | - | - | TGTGCCAGCAGCCGCCACAACGGGGGGCAGTTCTTC | CASSRHNGGQFF
TRBJ1-3 | TRBV7-2 | - | - | TGTGCCAGCAGCTTAGGAGACCAGGGTAACGGAAACACCATATATTTT | CASSLGDQGNGNTIYF
TRBJ1-5 | TRBV7-6 | - | - | TGTGCCAGCAGCTTACGGGGGCGAGGGGGGAATCAGCCCCAGCATTTT | CASSLRGRGGNQPQHF
TRBJ2-6 | TRBV10-1 | - | - | TGCGCCAGCAGTGAAATGGGGGCTTACGGGGCCAACGTCCTGACTTTC | CASSEMGAYGANVLTF
TRBJ1-5 | TRBV29-1 | - | - | TGCAGCGTCGCTTGGACAGATAGCAATCAGCCCCAGCATTTT | CSVAWTDSNQPQHF
TRBJ2-1 | TRBV2 | - | - | TGTGCCAGCAGTGAAGGGAATGAGCAGTTCTTC | CASSEGNEQFF
TRBJ1-5 | TRBV2 | - | TRBD1 | TGTGCCAGCGGTGAGGGGGCCTATCAGCCCCAGCATTTT | CASGEGAYQPQHF
TRBJ2-7 | TRBV5-3 | - | TRBD1 | TGTGCCAGAAGCACGCCGGGACAGGGGTCCGTCGAGCAGTACTTC | CARSTPGQGSVEQYF
TRBJ1-2 | TRBV5-1 | - | - | TGCGCCAGCAGCTTGAGCGGGGAGAATGGCTACACCTTC | CASSLSGENGYTF
TRBJ1-4 | TRBV9 | - | TRBD1 | TGTGCCAGCAGCGTAGGACAGGGGGCGGTTGGTGAAAAACTGTTTTTT | CASSVGQGAVGEKLFF
TRBJ1-1 | TRBV1 | once | - | TGCACCAGCAGCCAAGATGTAGGGGGGGTCACTGAAGCTTTCTTT | CTSSQDVGGVTEAFF
TRBJ2-2 | TRBV5-1 | once | - | TGCGCCAGCAGCTTCCAGGGGACCGGGGAGCTGTTTTTT | CASSFQGTGELFF
TRBJ2-1 | TRBV20-1 | - | - | TGCAGTGCCGGGACTCTCTATGAGCAGTTCTTC | CSAGTLYEQFF
TRBJ1-5 | TRBV7-8 | few | TRBD1 | TGTGCCAGCAGCTTATGGGGACAGGCTAGCAATCAGCCCCAGCATTTT | CASSLWGQASNQPQHF
TRBJ1-1 | TRBV15 | - | - | TGTGCCACCAGCAGAGATATCGCCGGGGGCACTGAAGCTTTCTTT | CATSRDIAGGTEAFF
TRBJ1-5 | TRBV27 | - | - | TGTGCCAGCAGTTTTTTGGAGGGGCAGCCCCAGCATTTT | CASSFLEGQPQHF
TRBJ2-7 | TRBV5-6 | - | TRBD1 | TGTGCCAGCAGCTCGGGGCCAGGGGGCGGGTACGAGCAGTACTTC | CASSSGPGGGYEQYF
TRBJ1-5 | TRBV19 | - | - | TGTGCCAGTAGTTCCTCGAGAAGGGGGTCATATCAGCCCCAGCATTTT | CASSSSRRGSYQPQHF
TRBJ2-7 | TRBV6-1 | once | TRBD1 | TGTGCCAGCAAGCGGACAGGGGATCCCTACGAGCAGTACTTC | CASKRTGDPYEQYF
TRBJ1-2 | TRBV5-1 | few | TRBD1 | TGCGCCAGCAGCTTAGCGACAGGGGGCAAGGGTGGCTACACCTTC | CASSLATGGKGGYTF
TRBJ2-3 | TRBV19 | - | TRBD1 | TGTGCCAGTAGTATTGAAGGACAGGGAAGGACAGATACGCAGTATTTT | CASSIEGQGRTDTQYF
TRBJ1-1 | TRBV15 | - | TRBD1 | TGTGCCACCAGCAGACATGGGACAGGGGGGTCTGAAGCTTTCTTT | CATSRHGTGGSEAFF
TRBJ1-2 | TRBV6-5 | - | - | TGTGCCAGCAGTCAAGGTCCGGGCAAGAACTATGGCTACACCTTC | CASSQGPGKNYGYTF
TRBJ2-3 | TRBV30 | - | TRBD2 | TGTGCCTGGACTAGCGGGGTCACAGATACGCAGTATTTT | CAWTSGVTDTQYF
TRBJ2-1 | TRBV6-1 | - | TRBD1 | TGTGCCAGCAGTGCCGGGACAGGGTTGGGCAATGAGCAGTTCTTC | CASSAGTGLGNEQFF
TRBJ2-1 | TRBV18 | - | TRBD2 | TGTGCCAGCTCACTTACGGGGGGGTACAATGAGCAGTTCTTC | CASSLTGGYNEQFF
TRBJ2-7 | TRBV5-1 | few | TRBD2 | TGCGCCAGCAGCTTGGCGGGGGGGAGCTACGAGCAGTACTTC | CASSLAGGSYEQYF
TRBJ1-1 | TRBV6-5 | - | - | TGTGCCAGCAGTCCCCGGGAACAGGGCACTGAAGCTTTCTTT | CASSPREQGTEAFF
TRBJ1-1 | TRBV5-1 | - | - | TGCGCCAGCAGCTTGGACCAGGGGAGCACTGAAGCTTTCTTT | CASSLDQGSTEAFF
TRBJ1-1 | TRBV5-1 | - | TRBD1 | TGCGCCAGCAGCTCAACAGGGGTGAACACTGAAGCTTTCTTT | CASSSTGVNTEAFF
TRBJ1-2 | TRBV27 | once | - | TGTGCCAGCAGTTTAATGGCAGGGACGGGTGGCTACACCTTC | CASSLMAGTGGYTF
TRBJ2-5 | TRBV7-2 | few | TRBD1 | TGTGCCAGCAGCTTTTACGGGACAGGGAAAGAGACCCAGTACTTC | CASSFYGTGKETQYF
TRBJ1-2 | TRBV19 | - | - | TGTGCCAGTAGCTCCCCTCAGGGCCCTAACTATGGCTACACCTTC | CASSSPQGPNYGYTF
TRBJ2-1 | TRBV19 | - | - | TGTGCCAGTAGTCTCATCCCCAATGAGCAGTTCTTC | CASSLIPNEQFF
TRBJ1-1 | TRBV6-5 | - | - | TGTGCCAGCCAATCGCGTAAAGGGGGCACTGAAGCTTTCTTT | CASQSRKGGTEAFF
TRBJ1-5 | TRBV5-1 | - | - | TGCGCCAGCAGCCTAGGGCAGTACCAGCCCCAGCATTTT | CASSLGQYQPQHF
TRBJ2-5 | TRBV7-3 | once | TRBD2 | TGTGCCAGCAGCCGTAGCGGGGGGGCTCAAGAGACCCAGTACTTC | CASSRSGGAQETQYF
TRBJ1-6 | TRBV14 | - | - | TGTGCCAGCAGCCAAGACGTATCAGGCAATTCACCCCTCCACTTT | CASSQDVSGNSPLHF
TRBJ2-7 | TRBV2 | - | - | TGTGCCAGCAGAAAAGAGCCTCCCTACGAGCAGTACTTC | CASRKEPPYEQYF
TRBJ2-3 | TRBV7-9 | few | - | TGTGCCAGCAGCTTAGCTCTAGTGAGCACAGATACGCAGTATTTT | CASSLALVSTDTQYF
TRBJ1-5 | TRBV6-1 | few | - | TGTGCCAGCAGCGAGGCAGGGAGGAATCAGCCCCAGCATTTT | CASSEAGRNQPQHF
TRBJ1-1 | TRBV5-1 | few | - | TGCGCCAGCAGCTTGGGGACGGCGAACACTGAAGCTTTCTTT | CASSLGTANTEAFF
TRBJ1-1 | TRBV12-5 | - | TRBD1 | TGTGCTAGTGGTTTGGCAGGGGCAGGGGGCAAAGCTTTCTTT | CASGLAGAGGKAFF
TRBJ2-3 | TRBV11-2 | - | - | TGTGCCAGCAGCTGGGACTTCAGCACAGATACGCAGTATTTT | CASSWDFSTDTQYF
TRBJ2-6 | TRBV6-5 | - | - | TGTGCCAGCCAGAGCTCTGGGGCCAACGTCCTGACTTTC | CASQSSGANVLTF
TRBJ2-2 | TRBV7-7 | - | - | TGTGCCAGCAGCTCTACAGGGACCGGGGAGCTGTTTTTT | CASSSTGTGELFF
TRBJ1-1 | TRBV27 | - | - | TGTGCCAGCACCTTGGGGCAGGGGTCATTGAACACTGAAGCTTTCTTT | CASTLGQGSLNTEAFF